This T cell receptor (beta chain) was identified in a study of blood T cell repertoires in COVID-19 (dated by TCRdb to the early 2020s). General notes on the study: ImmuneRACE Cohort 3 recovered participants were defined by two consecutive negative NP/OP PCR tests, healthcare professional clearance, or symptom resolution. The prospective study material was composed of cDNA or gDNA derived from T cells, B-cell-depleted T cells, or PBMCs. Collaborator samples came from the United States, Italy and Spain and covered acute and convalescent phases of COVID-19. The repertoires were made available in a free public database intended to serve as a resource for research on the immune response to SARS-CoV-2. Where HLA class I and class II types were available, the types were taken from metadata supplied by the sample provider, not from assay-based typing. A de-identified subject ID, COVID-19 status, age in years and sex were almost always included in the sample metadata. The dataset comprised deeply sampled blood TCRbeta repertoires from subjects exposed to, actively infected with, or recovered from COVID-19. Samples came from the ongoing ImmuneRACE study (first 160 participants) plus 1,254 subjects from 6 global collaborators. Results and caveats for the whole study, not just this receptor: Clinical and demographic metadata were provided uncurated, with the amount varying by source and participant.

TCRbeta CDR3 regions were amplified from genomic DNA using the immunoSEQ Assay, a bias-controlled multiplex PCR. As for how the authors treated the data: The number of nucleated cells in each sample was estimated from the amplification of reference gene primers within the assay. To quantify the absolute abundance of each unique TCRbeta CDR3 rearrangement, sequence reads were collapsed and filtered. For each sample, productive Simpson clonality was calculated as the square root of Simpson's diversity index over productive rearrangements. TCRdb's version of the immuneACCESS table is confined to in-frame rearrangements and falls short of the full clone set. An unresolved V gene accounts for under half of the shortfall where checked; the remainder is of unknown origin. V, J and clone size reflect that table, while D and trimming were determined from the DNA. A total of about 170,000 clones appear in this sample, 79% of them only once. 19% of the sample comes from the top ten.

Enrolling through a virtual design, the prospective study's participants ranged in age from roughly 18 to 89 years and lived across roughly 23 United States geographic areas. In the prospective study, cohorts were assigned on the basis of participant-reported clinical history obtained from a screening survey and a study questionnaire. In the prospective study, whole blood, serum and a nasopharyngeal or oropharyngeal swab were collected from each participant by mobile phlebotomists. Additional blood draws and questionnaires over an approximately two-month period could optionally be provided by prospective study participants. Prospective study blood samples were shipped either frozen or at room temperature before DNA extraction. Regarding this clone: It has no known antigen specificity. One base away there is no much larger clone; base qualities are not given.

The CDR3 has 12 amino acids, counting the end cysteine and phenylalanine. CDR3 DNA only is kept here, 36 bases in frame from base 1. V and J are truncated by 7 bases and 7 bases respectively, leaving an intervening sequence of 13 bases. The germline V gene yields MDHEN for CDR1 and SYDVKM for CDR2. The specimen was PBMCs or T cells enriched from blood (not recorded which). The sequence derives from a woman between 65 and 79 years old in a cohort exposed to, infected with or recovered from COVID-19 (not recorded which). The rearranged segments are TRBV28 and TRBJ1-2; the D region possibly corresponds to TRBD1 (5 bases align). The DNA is TGTGCCAGCACACCAGAAGGGGTTGGCTACACCTTC. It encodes CASTPEGVGYTF.